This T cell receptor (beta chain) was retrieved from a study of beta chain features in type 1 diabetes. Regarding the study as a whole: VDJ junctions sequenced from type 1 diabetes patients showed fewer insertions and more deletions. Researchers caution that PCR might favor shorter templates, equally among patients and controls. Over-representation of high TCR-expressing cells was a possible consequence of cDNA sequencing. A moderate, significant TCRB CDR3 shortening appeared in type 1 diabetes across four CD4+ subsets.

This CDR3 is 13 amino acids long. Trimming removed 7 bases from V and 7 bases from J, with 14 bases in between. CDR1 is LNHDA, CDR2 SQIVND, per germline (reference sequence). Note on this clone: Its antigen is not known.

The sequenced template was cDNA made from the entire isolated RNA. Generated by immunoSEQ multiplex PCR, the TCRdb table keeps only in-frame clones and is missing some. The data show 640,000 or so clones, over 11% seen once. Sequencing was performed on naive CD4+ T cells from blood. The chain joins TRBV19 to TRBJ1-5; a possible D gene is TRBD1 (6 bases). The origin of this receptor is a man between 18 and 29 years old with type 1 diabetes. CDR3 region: CASIGRGPQPQHF. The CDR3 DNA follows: TGTGCCAGTATCGGCAGGGGACCCCAGCCCCAGCATTTT.